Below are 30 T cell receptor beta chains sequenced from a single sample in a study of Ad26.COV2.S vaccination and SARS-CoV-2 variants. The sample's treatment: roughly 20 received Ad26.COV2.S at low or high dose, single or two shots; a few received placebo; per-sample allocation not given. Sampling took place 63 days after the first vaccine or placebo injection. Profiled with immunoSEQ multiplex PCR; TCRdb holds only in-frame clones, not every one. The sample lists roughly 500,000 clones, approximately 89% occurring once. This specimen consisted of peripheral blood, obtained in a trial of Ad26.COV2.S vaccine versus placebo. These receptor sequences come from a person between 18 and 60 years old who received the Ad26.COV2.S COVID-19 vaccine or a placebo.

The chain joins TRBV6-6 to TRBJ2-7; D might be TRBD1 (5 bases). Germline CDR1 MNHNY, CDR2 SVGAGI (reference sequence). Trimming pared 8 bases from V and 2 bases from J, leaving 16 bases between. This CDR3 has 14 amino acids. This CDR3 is CASSEQGVPYEQYF. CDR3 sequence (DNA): TGTGCCAGCTCGGAACAAGGGGTCCCCTACGAGCAGTACTTC.

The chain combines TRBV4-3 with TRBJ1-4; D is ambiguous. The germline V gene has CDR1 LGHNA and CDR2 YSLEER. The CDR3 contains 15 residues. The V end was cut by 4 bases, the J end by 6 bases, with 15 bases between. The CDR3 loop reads CASSPSGVPDEKLFF. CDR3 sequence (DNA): TGCGCCAGCAGCCCTTCCGGGGTCCCAGATGAAAAACTGTTTTTT.

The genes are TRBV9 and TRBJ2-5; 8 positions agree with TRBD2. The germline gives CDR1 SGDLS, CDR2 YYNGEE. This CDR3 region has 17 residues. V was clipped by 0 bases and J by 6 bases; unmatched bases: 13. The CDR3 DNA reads TGTGCCAGCAGCGTAGATCCGGGACTAGACGTCCGAAAGACCCAGTACTTC. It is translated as CASSVDPGLDVRKTQYF.

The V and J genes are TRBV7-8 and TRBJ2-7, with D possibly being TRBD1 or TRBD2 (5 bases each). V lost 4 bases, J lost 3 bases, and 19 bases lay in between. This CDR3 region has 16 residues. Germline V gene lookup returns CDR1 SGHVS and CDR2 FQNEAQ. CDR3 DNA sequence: TGTGCCAGCAGCTATACCCCCCATGGGGGTGGCTACGAGCAGTACTTC. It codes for CASSYTPHGGGYEQYF.

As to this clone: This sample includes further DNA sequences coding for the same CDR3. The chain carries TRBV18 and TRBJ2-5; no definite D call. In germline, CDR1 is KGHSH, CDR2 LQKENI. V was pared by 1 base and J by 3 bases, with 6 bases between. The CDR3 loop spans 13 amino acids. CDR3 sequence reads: CASSPRREETQYF. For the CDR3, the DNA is TGTGCCAGCTCACCACGGAGAGAAGAGACCCAGTACTTC.

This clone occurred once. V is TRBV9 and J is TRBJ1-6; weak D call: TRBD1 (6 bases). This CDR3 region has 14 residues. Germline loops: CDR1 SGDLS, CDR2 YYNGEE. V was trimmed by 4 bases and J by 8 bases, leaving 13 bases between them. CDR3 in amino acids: CASSPPEGDSPLHF. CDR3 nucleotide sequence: TGTGCCAGCAGCCCCCCTGAGGGGGATTCACCCCTCCACTTT. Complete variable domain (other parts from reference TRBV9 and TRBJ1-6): DSGVTQTPKHLITATGQRVTLRCSPRSGDLSVYWYQQSLDQGLQFLIQYYNGEERAKGNILERFSAQQFPDLHSELNLSSLELGDSALYFCASSPPEGDSPLHFGNGTRLTVT.

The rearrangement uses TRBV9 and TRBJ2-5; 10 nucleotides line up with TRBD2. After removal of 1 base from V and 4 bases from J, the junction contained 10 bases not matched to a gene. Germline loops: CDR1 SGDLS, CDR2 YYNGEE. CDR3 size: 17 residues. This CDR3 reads CASSVLAGVNGRETQYF. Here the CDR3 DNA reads TGTGCCAGCAGCGTACTAGCGGGAGTGAACGGGAGAGAGACCCAGTACTTC.

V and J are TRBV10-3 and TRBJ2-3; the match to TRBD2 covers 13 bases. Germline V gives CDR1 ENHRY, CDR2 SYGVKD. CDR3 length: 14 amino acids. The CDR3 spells CATRTSGSADTQYF. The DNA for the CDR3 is TGTGCAACCCGGACTAGCGGGAGTGCAGATACGCAGTATTTT.

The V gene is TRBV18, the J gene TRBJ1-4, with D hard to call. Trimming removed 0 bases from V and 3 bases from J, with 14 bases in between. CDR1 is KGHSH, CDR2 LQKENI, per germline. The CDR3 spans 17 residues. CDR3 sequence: CASSPPGSGQPNEKLFF. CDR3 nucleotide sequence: TGTGCCAGCTCACCACCGGGTAGCGGCCAGCCTAATGAAAAACTGTTTTTT.

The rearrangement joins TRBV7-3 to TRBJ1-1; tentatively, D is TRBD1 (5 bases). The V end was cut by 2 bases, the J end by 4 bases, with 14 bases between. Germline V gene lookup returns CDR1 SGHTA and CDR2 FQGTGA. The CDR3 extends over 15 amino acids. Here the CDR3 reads CASSLFGSGTTEAFF. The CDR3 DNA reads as TGTGCCAGCAGCTTATTTGGTTCGGGGACCACTGAAGCTTTCTTT.

CDR3 nucleotides: TGTGCCAGCACCCCCACAGGGCCCTTCTCCTATAATTCACCCCTCCACTTT. Translating gives CASTPTGPFSYNSPLHF. The V and J genes are TRBV5-5 and TRBJ1-6; perhaps TRBD1 as D (6 bases). Trimming shortened V by 6 bases and J by 0 bases, and 16 bases separated the two germline ends. The CDR3 length is 17 residues. Germline CDR1 reads SGHKS; CDR2 reads YYEKEE (reference sequence).

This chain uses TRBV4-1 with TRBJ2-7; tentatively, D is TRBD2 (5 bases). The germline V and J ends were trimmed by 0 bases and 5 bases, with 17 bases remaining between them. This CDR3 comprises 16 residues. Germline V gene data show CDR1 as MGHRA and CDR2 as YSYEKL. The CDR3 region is CASSQDIPVWGDEQYF. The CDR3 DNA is TGCGCCAGCAGCCAAGATATACCCGTCTGGGGAGACGAGCAGTACTTC.

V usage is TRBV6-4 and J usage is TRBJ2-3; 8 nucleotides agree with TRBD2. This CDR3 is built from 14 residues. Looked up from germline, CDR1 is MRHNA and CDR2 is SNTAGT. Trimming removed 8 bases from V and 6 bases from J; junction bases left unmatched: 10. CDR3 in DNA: TGTGCCAGCCGGTCCGGGGGGGCGAGTGATACGCAGTATTTT. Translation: CASRSGGASDTQYF.

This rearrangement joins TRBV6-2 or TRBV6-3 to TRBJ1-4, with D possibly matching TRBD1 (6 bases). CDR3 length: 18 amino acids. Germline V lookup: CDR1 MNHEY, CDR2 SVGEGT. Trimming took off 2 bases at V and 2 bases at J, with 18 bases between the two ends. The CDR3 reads CASSYGRGPLRTNEKLFF. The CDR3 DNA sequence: TGTGCCAGCAGTTACGGCAGGGGTCCCCTCCGCACTAATGAAAAACTGTTTTTT.

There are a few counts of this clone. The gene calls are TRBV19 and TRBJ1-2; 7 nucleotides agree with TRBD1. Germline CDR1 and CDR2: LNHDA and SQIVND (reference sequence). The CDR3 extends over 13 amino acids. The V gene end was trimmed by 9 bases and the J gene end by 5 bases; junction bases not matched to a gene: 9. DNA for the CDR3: TGTGCCAGCAACAGGGGCGAAGGATATGGCTACACCTTC. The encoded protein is CASNRGEGYGYTF.

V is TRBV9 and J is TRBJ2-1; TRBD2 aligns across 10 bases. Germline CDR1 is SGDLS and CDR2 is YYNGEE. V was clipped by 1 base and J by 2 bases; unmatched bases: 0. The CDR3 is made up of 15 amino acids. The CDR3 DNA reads TGTGCCAGCAGCGTACTAGCGGGAGCCTACAATGAGCAGTTCTTC. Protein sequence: CASSVLAGAYNEQFF.

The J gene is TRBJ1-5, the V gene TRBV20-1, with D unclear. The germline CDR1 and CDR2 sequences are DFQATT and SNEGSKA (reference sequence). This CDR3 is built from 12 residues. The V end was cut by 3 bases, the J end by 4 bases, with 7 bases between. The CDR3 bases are TGCAGTGCTAGTTACGGTAATCAGCCCCAGCATTTT. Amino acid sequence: CSASYGNQPQHF.

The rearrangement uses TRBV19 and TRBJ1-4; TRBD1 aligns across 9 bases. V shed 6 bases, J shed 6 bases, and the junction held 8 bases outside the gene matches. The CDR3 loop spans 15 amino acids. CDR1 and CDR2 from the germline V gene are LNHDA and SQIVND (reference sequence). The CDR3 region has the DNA TGTGCCAGTAGACCGTGGACAGGGGATGATGAAAAACTGTTTTTT. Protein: CASRPWTGDDEKLFF.

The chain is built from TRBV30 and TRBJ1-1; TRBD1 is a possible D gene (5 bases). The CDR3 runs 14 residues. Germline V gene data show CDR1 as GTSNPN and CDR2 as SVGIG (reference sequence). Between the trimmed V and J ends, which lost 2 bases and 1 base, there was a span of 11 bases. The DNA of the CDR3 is TGTGCCTGGAGTAGGGGAGGGGCGAACACTGAAGCTTTCTTT. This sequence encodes CAWSRGGANTEAFF.

The CDR3 is CASRGGSGQPQHF. CDR3 coding DNA: TGTGCCAGCAGGGGGGGTAGCGGGCAGCCCCAGCATTTT. The V and J genes are TRBV12-3 or TRBV12-4 and TRBJ1-5; possibly TRBD1 for D (5 bases). V was shortened by 6 bases and J by 7 bases, with 13 bases between the two germline ends. The CDR3 length is 13 residues.

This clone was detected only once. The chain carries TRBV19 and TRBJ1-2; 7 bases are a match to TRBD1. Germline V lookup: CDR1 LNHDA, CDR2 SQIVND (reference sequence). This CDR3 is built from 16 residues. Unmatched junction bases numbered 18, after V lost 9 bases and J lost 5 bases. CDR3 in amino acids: CASRGETGNGMYGYTF. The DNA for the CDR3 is TGTGCCAGCAGAGGTGAGACAGGGAATGGGATGTATGGCTACACCTTC.

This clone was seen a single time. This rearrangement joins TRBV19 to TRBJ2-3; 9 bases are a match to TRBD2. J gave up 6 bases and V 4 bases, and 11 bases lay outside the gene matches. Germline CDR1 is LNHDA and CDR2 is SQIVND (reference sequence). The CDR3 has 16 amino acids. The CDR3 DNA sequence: TGTGCCAGTAGTAACCGCGGGAGCGGGGGGTGGGATACGCAGTATTTT. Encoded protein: CASSNRGSGGWDTQYF.

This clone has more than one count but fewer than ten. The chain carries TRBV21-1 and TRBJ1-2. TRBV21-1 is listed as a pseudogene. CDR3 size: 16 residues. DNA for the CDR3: TGTGCCAGCAGCAAAGGTAGGGCAGGGGAGGACTATGGCTACACCTTC. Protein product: CASSKGRAGEDYGYTF.

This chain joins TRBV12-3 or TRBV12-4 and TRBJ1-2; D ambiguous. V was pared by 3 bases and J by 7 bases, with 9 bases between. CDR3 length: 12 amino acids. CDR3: CASSFALGGYTF. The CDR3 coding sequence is TGTGCCAGCAGTTTCGCCCTGGGTGGCTACACCTTC.

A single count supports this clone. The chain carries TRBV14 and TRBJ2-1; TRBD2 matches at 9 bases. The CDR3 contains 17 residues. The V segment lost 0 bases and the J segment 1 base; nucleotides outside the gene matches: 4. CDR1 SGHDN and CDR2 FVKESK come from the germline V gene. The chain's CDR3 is CASSQELTSGSYNEQFF. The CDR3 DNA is TGTGCCAGCAGCCAAGAGTTGACTAGCGGTTCCTACAATGAGCAGTTCTTC.

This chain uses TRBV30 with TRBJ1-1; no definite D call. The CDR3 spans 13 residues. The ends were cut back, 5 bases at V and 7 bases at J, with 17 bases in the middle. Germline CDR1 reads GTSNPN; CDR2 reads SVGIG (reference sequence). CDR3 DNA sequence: TGTGCCTGGGCACCACTGTCTGAGGTTGAAGCTTTCTTT. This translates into CAWAPLSEVEAFF.

The CDR3 sequence is CARDCPGDEQFF. The CDR3 coding sequence is TGTGCCAGAGACTGCCCTGGCGATGAGCAGTTCTTC. The chain is built from TRBV6-5 and TRBJ2-1; D ambiguous. V was cut by 9 bases and J by 8 bases, with 14 bases left in between. Germline CDR1 MNHEY, CDR2 SVGAGI. The CDR3 covers 12 residues.

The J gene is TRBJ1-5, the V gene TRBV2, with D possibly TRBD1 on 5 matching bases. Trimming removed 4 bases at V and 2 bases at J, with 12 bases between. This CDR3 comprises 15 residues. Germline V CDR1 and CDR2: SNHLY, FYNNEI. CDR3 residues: CASSATVWGNQPQHF. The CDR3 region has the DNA TGTGCCAGCAGTGCGACAGTTTGGGGCAATCAGCCCCAGCATTTT.

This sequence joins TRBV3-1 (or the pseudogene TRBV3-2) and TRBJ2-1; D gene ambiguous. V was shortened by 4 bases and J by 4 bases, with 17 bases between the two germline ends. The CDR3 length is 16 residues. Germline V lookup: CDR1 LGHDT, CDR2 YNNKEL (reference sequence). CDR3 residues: CASSPAPETQYNEQFF. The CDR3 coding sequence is TGTGCCAGCAGCCCCGCGCCTGAGACTCAATACAATGAGCAGTTCTTC.

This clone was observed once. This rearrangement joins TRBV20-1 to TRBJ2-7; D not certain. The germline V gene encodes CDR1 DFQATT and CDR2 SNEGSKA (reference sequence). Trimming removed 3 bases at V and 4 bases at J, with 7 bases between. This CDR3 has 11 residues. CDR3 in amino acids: CSASGEYEQYF. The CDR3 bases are TGCAGTGCTAGTGGGGAATACGAGCAGTACTTC.